The present T cell receptor beta chain was sequenced within a study of blood T cell repertoires in COVID-19 (dated by TCRdb to between 2020 and 2021). Turning to the overall study: Collaborator samples came from the United States, Italy and Spain and covered acute and convalescent phases of COVID-19. A de-identified subject ID, COVID-19 status, age in years and sex were almost always included in the sample metadata. The material from the prospective study consisted of cDNA or gDNA derived from T cells, B-cell-depleted T cells, or PBMCs. The samples were drawn from two sources: the first 160 participants of the ongoing ImmuneRACE study, and some 1,300 subjects contributed by 6 global collaborators. The dataset comprised deeply sampled blood TCRbeta repertoires from subjects exposed to, actively infected with, or recovered from COVID-19. The repertoires were released in a freely available public database intended as a resource for research on the immune response to SARS-CoV-2. Where available, HLA class I and class II types were taken from metadata supplied by the sample provider and were not determined by assay-based typing. The study at large found these results: The amount of clinical and demographic metadata varied by source and participant and was provided uncurated.

Whole blood was collected in K2EDTA tubes by collaborating institutions according to the institutions' own protocols. For TCRbeta analysis, collaborators shipped samples as frozen whole blood, isolated PBMCs, or DNA extracted from either of those sample types. About this clone: Its antigen remains unidentified. No much larger clone is present one base from it, and per-base qualities are unavailable.

V and J are truncated by 6 bases and 1 base respectively, leaving an intervening sequence of 9 bases. The germline V gene specifies SGHTA as CDR1 and FQGNSA as CDR2. Including cysteine and phenylalanine, the CDR3 has 13 amino acids. Only the CDR3 part of the read is kept: 39 bases, read in frame from the first base. TCRbeta CDR3 regions were amplified from genomic DNA by means of the immunoSEQ Assay, a bias-controlled multiplex PCR. Processing in the source paper ran as follows. Nucleated cell counts per sample were estimated from amplification of reference gene primers within the assay. To quantify the absolute abundance of each unique TCRbeta CDR3 rearrangement, sequence reads were collapsed and filtered. For each sample, productive Simpson clonality was calculated as the square root of Simpson's diversity index across productive rearrangements. Held by TCRdb, this immuneACCESS table contains in-frame sequences only and omits some clones. Under half of the omission traces to an unresolved V gene where checked; the cause of the rest is unknown. That table is the source of V, J and clone size, and D and trimming were worked out from the DNA. For this sample there are some 250,000 clones; 88% appear just once. The ten largest clones add up to about 0.8% of the sample.

The chain joins TRBV7-2 to TRBJ1-1, with a weak D call of TRBD1 (6 bases match). What was sequenced was peripheral blood. This clonotype was sampled from a woman in her thirties with acute or convalescent COVID-19. The CDR3 protein sequence reads: CASRQDRNTEAFF. The bases are TGTGCCAGCAGACAGGACAGGAACACTGAAGCTTTCTTT.